This paragraph covers one T cell receptor (beta chain) sequence. As yet, its antigen is unknown. This entry comes from a study of T cell responses to AZD1222 COVID-19 vaccine. Study-wide findings and caveats: The sample set comprised mostly white British donors with more females, and clonal diversity was possibly underestimated. The peak T cell response came first, and repertoires were sampled only after it.

The repertoire was sequenced with immunoSEQ multiplex PCR; TCRdb's copy has only in-frame clones and lacks some. The table records 100,000 to 150,000 clones, roughly 90% of them present only once. The trim removed 5 bases at V and 7 bases at J, leaving 7 bases unmatched. Germline assignment: CDR1 MNHEY and CDR2 SVGAGI. This CDR3 comprises 13 residues. The V call is TRBV6-5, the J call TRBJ1-1; 7 nucleotides agree with TRBD1. The receptor comes from an adult in good health. This material consisted of peripheral blood, taken on day 0 of AZD1222 vaccination. CDR3 loop: CASSSLGTDEAFF. Here the CDR3 DNA reads TGTGCCAGCAGTAGCCTGGGGACAGATGAAGCTTTCTTT.